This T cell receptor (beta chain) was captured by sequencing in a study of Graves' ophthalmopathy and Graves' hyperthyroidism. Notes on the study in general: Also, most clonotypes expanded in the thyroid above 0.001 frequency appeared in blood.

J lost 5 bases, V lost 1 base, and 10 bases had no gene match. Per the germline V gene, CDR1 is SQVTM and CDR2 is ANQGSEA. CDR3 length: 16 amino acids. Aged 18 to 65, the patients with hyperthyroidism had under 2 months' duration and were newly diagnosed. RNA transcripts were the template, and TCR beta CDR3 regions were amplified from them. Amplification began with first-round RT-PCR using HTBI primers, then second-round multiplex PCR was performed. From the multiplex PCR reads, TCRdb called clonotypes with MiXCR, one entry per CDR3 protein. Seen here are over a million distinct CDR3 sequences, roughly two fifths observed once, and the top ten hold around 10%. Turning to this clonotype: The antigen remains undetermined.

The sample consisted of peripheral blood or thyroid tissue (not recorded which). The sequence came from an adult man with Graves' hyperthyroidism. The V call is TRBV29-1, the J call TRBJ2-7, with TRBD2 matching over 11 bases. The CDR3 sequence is CSVEGDSGRGLNEQYF. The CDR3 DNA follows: TGCAGCGTTGAAGGGGATAGCGGGAGGGGACTAAACGAGCAGTACTTC.